This TCR beta chain comes out of a study of vaccination effects on CD4 cells after COVID-19. Only in-frame clones appear in the TCRdb table, and some are missing; sequencing was by immunoSEQ multiplex PCR. The data show 29,000 or so clones, roughly 74% seen once. The table lists this clone with a few counts. Its antigen is currently unknown. Germline assignment: CDR1 SGHRS and CDR2 YFSETQ. This CDR3 has 16 amino acids. V lost 0 bases and J 2 bases, leaving 13 bases between the germline ends. Viral peptide pool expansion of antigen-specific CD4+ T cells preceded sequencing in the ViraFEST assay. With 10 to 11 days of culture completed, CD4+ T cells were isolated. Each participant was administered two doses of either the BNT162b2 or the mRNA-1273 vaccine. In the vaccine recipients, nucleocapsid antibodies were negative and there was no prior SARS-CoV-2 infection.

This chain uses TRBV5-1 with TRBJ2-3; D may be TRBD1 or TRBD2 (6 bases each). The sequence derives from a human donor who received a COVID-19 vaccine. The sequencing used CD4+ T cells from PBMCs cultured with HCoV-OC43 spike peptides, collected after COVID-19 vaccination. This sample's subset: HCoV-OC43 spike overlapping peptide pool stimulation. CDR3 sequence: CASSLAGGGHTDTQYF. CDR3 coding DNA: TGCGCCAGCAGCTTGGCCGGGGGCGGACACACAGATACGCAGTATTTT.